What follows are 6 T cell receptor beta chains derived from one specimen sequenced in a study of blood T cell repertoires in COVID-19. Sequencing used immunoSEQ multiplex PCR; TCRdb keeps in-frame clones, though not all of them. The repertoire includes about 62,000 clones, roughly 89% of them detected once, and approximately 5% sits in the top ten. Sequencing was done on a sample of peripheral blood. The receptors originated from a human donor in a cohort sampled during active COVID-19.

The CDR3, as DNA: TGTGCCAGCAGCTTCGGACTAGCGGGGGGATCCCTCTCCTACGAGCAGTACTTC. The encoded protein is CASSFGLAGGSLSYEQYF. The rearrangement joins TRBV7-2 to TRBJ2-7; TRBD2 agrees at 14 bases. The CDR3 loop spans 18 amino acids. Looked up from germline, CDR1 is SGHTA and CDR2 is FQGNSA. V was pared by 3 bases and J by 0 bases, with 7 bases of the junction left unmatched. The complete variable domain, with remaining parts taken from reference TRBV7-2 and TRBJ2-7, reads GAGVSQSPSNKVTEKGKDVELRCDPISGHTALYWYRQSLGQGLEFLIYFQGNSAPDKSGLPSDRFSAERTGGSVSTLTIQRTQQEDSAVYLCASSFGLAGGSLSYEQYFGPGTRLTVT.

This clone was recorded only once. The chain links TRBV3-1 (or the pseudogene TRBV3-2) to TRBJ1-2; D uncertain. Germline V lookup: CDR1 LGHDT, CDR2 YNNKEL (reference sequence). V gave up 3 bases and J gave up 3 bases, with 14 bases separating them. This CDR3 contains 15 residues. The CDR3 DNA reads as TGTGCCAGCAGCCACGGGGTAGCGGCCTACTATGGCTACACCTTC. As protein: CASSHGVAAYYGYTF.

V gene TRBV9 combines with J gene TRBJ2-2; 8 bases line up with TRBD1. J gave up 4 bases and V 3 bases, and 8 bases lay outside the gene matches. This CDR3 has 16 amino acids. Germline assignment: CDR1 SGDLS and CDR2 YYNGEE. The CDR3 is CASSGLQGAGTGELFF. CDR3 DNA: TGTGCCAGCAGCGGCCTGCAGGGGGCTGGCACCGGGGAGCTGTTTTTT.

The chain uses TRBV7-2 and TRBJ2-3; D unclear. Trimming cost V 5 bases and J 6 bases, with 3 bases left between them. CDR3 size: 10 residues. CDR1 is SGHTA and CDR2 is FQGNSA in the germline V gene. The CDR3 reads CASSGDTQYF. The CDR3 DNA reads as TGTGCCAGCAGCGGCGATACGCAGTATTTT.

In nucleotides, the CDR3 is TGTGCCAGCAGTTTAATGGTTCGGGAGACCCAGTACTTC. It specifies CASSLMVRETQYF. The rearrangement uses TRBV12-3 or TRBV12-4 and TRBJ2-5; D remains ambiguous. This CDR3 region has 13 residues. The V end was cut by 2 bases, the J end by 5 bases, with 9 bases between.

This CDR3 is CASSARGRAAETQYF. CDR3 in DNA: TGTGCCAGCAGCGCTAGGGGGCGGGCGGCAGAGACCCAGTACTTC. This rearrangement joins TRBV7-8 to TRBJ2-5, with TRBD1 identical over 7 bases. Germline V gene lookup returns CDR1 SGHVS and CDR2 FQNEAQ. The CDR3 is 15 amino acids. V lost 5 bases to trimming and J lost 4 bases; unmatched junction nucleotides: 10. Full variable domain (outside the CDR3, taken from reference TRBV7-8 and TRBJ2-5): GAGVSQSPRYKVAKRGQDVALRCDPISGHVSLFWYQQALGQGPEFLTYFQNEAQLDKSGLPSDRFFAERPEGSVSTLKIQRTQQEDSAVYLCASSARGRAAETQYFGPGTRLLVL.